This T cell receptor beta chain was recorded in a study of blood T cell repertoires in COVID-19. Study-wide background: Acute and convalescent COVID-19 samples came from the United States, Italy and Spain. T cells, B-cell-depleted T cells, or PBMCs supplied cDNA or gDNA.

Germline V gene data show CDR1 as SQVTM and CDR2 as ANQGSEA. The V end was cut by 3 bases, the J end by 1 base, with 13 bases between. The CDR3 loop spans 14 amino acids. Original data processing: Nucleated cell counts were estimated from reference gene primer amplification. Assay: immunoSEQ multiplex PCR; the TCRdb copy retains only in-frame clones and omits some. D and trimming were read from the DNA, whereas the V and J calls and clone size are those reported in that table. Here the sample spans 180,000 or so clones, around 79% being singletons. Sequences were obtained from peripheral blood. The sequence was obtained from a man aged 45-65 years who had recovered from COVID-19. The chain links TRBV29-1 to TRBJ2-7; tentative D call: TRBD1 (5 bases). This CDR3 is CSVELTVSSYEQYF. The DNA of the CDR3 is TGCAGCGTTGAGTTGACAGTGTCATCCTACGAGCAGTACTTC.